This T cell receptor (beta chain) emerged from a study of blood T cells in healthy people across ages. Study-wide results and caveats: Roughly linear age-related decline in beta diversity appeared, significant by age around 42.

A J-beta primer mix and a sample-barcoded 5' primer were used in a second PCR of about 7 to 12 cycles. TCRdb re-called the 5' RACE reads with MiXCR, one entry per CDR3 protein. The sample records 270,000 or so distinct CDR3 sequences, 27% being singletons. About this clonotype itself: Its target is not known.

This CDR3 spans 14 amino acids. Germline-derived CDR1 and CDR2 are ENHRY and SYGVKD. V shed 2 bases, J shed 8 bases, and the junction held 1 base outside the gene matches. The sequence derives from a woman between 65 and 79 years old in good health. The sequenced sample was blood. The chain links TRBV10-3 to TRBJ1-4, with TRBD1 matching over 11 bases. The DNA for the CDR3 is TGTGCCATCAGTGAGGGGACAGGGGGGGAAAAACTGTTTTTT. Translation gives CAISEGTGGEKLFF.